The clone carrying this T cell receptor beta chain was detected once. Per the study methods: Cell counts per sample came from amplifying reference gene primers. Method: immunoSEQ multiplex PCR; TCRdb's copy keeps in-frame clones and lacks some. V, J and clone size reflect that table, while D and trimming were determined from the DNA. In the table there are 150,000 to 250,000 clones, 90% to 95% of which are singletons. The record originates from a study of blood T cell repertoires in COVID-19. V was trimmed by 3 bases and J by 8 bases, leaving 17 bases between them. Germline-derived CDR1 and CDR2 are SGHDT and YYEEEE. The CDR3 length is 15 residues.

The chain combines TRBV5-6 with TRBJ1-4, with D perhaps matching TRBD1 (5 bases). Sequenced input: peripheral blood. The origin of this receptor is a man aged 30-40 years with COVID-19, enrolled during active disease. The CDR3, as DNA: TGTGCCAGCAGCTACGACTCAGGGTTCGGAGAAAAACTGTTTTTT. As protein: CASSYDSGFGEKLFF.